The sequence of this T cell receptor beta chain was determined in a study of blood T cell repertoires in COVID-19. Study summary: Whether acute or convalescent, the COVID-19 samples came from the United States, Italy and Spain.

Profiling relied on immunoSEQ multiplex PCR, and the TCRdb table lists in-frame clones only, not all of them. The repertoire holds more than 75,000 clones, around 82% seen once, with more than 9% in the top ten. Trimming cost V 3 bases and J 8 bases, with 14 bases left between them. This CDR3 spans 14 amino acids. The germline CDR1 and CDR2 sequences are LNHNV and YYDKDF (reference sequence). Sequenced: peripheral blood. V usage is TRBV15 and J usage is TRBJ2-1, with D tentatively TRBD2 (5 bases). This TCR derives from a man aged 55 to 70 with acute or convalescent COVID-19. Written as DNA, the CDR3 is TGTGCCACCAGCAGCCGGGGTGGGGTCGATGAGCAGTTCTTC. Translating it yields CATSSRGGVDEQFF.